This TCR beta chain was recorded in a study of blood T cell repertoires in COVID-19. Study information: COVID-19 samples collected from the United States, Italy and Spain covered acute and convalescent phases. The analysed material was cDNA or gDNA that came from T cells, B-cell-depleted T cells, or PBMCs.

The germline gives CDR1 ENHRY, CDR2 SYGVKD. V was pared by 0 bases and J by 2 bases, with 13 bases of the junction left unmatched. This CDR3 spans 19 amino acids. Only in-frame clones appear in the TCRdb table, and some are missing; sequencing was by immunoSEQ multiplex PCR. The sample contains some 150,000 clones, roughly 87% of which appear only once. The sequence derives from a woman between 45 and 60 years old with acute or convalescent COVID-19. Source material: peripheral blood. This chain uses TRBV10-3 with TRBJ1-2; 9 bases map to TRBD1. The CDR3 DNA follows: TGTGCCATCAGTGAGTCTATTGTCCCGGGACAGGGACGGAACTATGGCTACACCTTC. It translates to CAISESIVPGQGRNYGYTF.